The T cell receptor (beta chain) described here comes from a study of patients and donors after allogeneic stem cell transplantation (TCRdb year 2020). The germline V gene encodes CDR1 MDHEN and CDR2 SYDVKM. At the junction V is shortened by 3 bases and J by 5 bases; bases outside the gene matches: 6. The CDR3 sequence holds 14 residues, the cysteine and phenylalanine included. The entry retains the CDR3 DNA only, 42 bases that are in frame from base 1. The library was obtained by RT-PCR. TCRdb lists the instrument as NextSeq 550. The public sequencing data were trimmed at Q25 with fastp and processed into clonotypes with MiXCR by TCRdb, which kept only in-frame beta chains. Each entry is one CDR3 protein sequence, shown with its most common DNA and genes. Within this sample are approximately 150,000 distinct CDR3 sequences, with 30% to 45% of them counted one time only. 40% to 55% of the sample is in the top ten clones.

Details on this clonotype: Its antigen has not been determined. The sample holds no much larger clone one base away, and base qualities are not on file.

The chain is encoded by TRBV28 joined to TRBJ2-5, and 7 bases in between align with TRBD1. Sequencing was carried out using blood, either unsorted or a sorted T cell fraction (not recorded which). The clonotype was recovered from a human donor who was either an allogeneic HSCT recipient or a stem cell or donor lymphocyte infusion donor (not recorded which). It is not recorded whose cells these are; they may come from a transplant donor. The bases read TGTGCCAGCAGTTTGGCAGGGGGTAAGGAGACCCAGTACTTC. Translation gives CASSLAGGKETQYF.